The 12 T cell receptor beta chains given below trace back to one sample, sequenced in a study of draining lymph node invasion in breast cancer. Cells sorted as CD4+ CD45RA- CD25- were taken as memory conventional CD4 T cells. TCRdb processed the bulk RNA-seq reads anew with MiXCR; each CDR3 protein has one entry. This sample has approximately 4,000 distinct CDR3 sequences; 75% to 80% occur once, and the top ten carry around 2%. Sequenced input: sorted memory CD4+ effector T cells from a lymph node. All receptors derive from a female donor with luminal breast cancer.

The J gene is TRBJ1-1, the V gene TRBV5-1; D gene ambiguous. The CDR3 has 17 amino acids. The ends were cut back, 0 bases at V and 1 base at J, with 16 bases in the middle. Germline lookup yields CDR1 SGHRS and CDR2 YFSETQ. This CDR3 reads CASSLGVVSGRNTEAFF. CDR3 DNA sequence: TGCGCCAGCAGCTTGGGTGTAGTCTCTGGGAGGAACACTGAAGCTTTCTTT. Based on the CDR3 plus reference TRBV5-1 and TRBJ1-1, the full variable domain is KAGVTQTPRYLIKTRGQQVTLSCSPISGHRSVSWYQQTPGQGLQFLFEYFSETQRNKGNFPGRFSGRQFSNSRSEMNVSTLELGDSALYLCASSLGVVSGRNTEAFFGQGTRLTVV.

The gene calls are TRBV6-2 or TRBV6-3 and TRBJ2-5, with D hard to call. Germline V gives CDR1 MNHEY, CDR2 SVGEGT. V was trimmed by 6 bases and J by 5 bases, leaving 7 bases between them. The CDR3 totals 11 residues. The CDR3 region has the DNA TGTGCCAGCAGGGTTGTGGAGACCCAGTACTTC. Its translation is CASRVVETQYF.

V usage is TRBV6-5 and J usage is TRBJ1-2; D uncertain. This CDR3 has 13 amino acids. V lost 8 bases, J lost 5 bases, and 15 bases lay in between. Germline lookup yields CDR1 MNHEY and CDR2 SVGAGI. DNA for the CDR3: TGTGCCAGCTCTACCCGGACCCGATATGGCTACACCTTC. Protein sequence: CASSTRTRYGYTF.

The CDR3, as DNA: TGTGCCAGCAGCTTAGGTCCGGGGAGATTGAGCAATCAGCCCCAGCATTTT. Residues: CASSLGPGRLSNQPQHF. The chain employs TRBV11-3 and TRBJ1-5; no firm D call. The germline CDR1 and CDR2 sequences are SGHNT and YENEEA. Trimming pared 1 base from V and 1 base from J, leaving 14 bases between. This CDR3 has 17 residues.

This chain's CDR3 is CASSYGGTEQYF. Written as DNA, the CDR3 is TGTGCCAGCAGTTACGGAGGTACGGAGCAGTACTTC. The gene calls are TRBV6-2 or TRBV6-3 and TRBJ2-7, with D possibly TRBD2 on 5 matching bases. CDR3 size: 12 residues. With 2 bases removed from V and 7 bases from J, the gap between germline ends came to 9 bases. The germline V gene encodes CDR1 MNHEY and CDR2 SVGEGT.

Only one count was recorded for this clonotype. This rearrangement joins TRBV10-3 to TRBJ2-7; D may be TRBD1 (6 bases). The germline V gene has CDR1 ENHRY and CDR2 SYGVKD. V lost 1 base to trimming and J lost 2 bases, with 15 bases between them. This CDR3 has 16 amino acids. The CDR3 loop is CAISELSVGQPYEQYF. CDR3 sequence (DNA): TGTGCCATCAGTGAGTTATCTGTAGGACAGCCCTACGAGCAGTACTTC.

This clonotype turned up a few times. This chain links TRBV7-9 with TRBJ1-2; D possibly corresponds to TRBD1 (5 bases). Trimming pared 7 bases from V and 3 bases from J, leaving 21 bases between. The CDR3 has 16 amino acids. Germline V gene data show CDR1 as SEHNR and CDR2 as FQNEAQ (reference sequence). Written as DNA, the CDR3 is TGTGCCAGCACTCTTGGCTGGGGGGGTTCGGACTATGGCTACACCTTC. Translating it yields CASTLGWGGSDYGYTF.

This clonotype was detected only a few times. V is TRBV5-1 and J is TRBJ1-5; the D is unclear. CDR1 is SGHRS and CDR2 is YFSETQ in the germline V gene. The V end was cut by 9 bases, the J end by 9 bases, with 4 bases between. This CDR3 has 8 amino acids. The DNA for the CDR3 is TGCGCCACCTCGCCCCAGCATTTT. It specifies CATSPQHF.

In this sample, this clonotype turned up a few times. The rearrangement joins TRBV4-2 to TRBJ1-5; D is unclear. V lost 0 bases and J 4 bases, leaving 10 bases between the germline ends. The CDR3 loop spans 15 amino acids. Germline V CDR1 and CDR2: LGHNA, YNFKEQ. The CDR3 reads CASSQDSGDNQPQHF. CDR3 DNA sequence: TGTGCCAGCAGCCAAGATTCTGGGGATAATCAGCCCCAGCATTTT.

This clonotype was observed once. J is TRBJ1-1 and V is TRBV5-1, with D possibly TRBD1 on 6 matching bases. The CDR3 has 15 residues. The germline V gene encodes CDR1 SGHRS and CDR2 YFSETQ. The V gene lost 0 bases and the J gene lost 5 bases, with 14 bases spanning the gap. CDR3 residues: CASSLAGQGTTEAFF. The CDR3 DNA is TGCGCCAGCAGCTTGGCGGGGCAGGGGACGACTGAAGCTTTCTTT.

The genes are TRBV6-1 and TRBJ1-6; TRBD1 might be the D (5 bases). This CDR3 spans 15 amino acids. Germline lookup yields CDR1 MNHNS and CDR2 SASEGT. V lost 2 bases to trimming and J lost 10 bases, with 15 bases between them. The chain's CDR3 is CASSENSGAGSPLHF. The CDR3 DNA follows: TGTGCCAGCAGTGAAAATTCCGGGGCCGGATCACCCCTCCACTTT.

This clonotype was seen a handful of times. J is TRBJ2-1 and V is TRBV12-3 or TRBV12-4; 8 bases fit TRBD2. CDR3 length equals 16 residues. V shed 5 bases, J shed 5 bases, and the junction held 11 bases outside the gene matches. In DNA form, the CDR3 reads TGTGCCAGCAGTCTCGCCGGGGGGCGGGGGGACAATGAGCAGTTCTTC. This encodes CASSLAGGRGDNEQFF.